This T cell receptor beta chain was sequenced during a study of blood T cell repertoires in COVID-19. Study context: From the United States, Italy and Spain came samples of acute and convalescent COVID-19.

V lost 2 bases to trimming and J lost 4 bases, with 17 bases between them. This CDR3 region has 16 residues. Germline V lookup: CDR1 MNHEY, CDR2 SVGAGI. Using immunoSEQ multiplex PCR, the repertoire was profiled, and TCRdb retains in-frame clones only, with some absent. In the table there are roughly 200,000 clones, around four fifths of which are singletons. This clone was recorded only once. This TCR came from a middle-aged man with active or convalescent COVID-19. The rearrangement joins TRBV6-5 to TRBJ1-1, with a possible D match to TRBD1 (6 bases). Sample: peripheral blood. CDR3 bases: TGTGCCAGCAGTTACACCTCCGGGACATTAAGCACTGAAGCTTTCTTT. It yields the protein CASSYTSGTLSTEAFF.